The rows below give T cell receptor beta chains drawn from one sample of a study of PD-1 blockade in classical Hodgkin lymphoma. Sequencing used immunoSEQ multiplex PCR; TCRdb keeps in-frame clones, though not all of them. The sample has 80,000 to 100,000 clones, roughly 92% seen once; the top ten hold about 2.5%. The source material was peripheral blood mononuclear cells (PBMCs), sampled at baseline. Receptors originate from a human donor with classical Hodgkin lymphoma. CDR3s include the opening cysteine and the closing phenylalanine or tryptophan. The D gene is left open where the match is weak. Rows may omit the clone size; those that give it use once, few, many or a size class.

d_call clone_size j_call v_call cdr3_nt cdr3_aa
. . TRBJ1-4 TRBV2 TGTGCCAGCAGGGACTATAATGAAAAACTGTTTTTT CASRDYNEKLFF
TRBD2 . TRBJ2-3 TRBV5-1 TGCGCCAGCAGCTTGGCGACTAGCTTTGATACGCAGTATTTT CASSLATSFDTQYF
TRBD2 . TRBJ2-3 TRBV10-3 TGTGCCATCAGTAATCTAGCGGGAGCCCCAGATACGCAGTATTTT CAISNLAGAPDTQYF
. few TRBJ1-3 TRBV6-1 TGTGCCAGCAGTGAACGGGGAAGCTCTGGAAACACCATATATTTT CASSERGSSGNTIYF
. . TRBJ2-7 TRBV21-1 TGTGCCAGCAGCAAAAGAGGGGATCACCCCTACGAGCAGTACTTC CASSKRGDHPYEQYF
TRBD2 . TRBJ2-2 TRBV14 TGTGCCAGCAGCCAATATAGCGGGGCGAACACCGGGGAGCTGTTTTTT CASSQYSGANTGELFF
TRBD2 . TRBJ2-7 TRBV6-5 TGTGCCAGCAGTTACGGCGGGAGTGGCTCCTACGAGCAGTACTTC CASSYGGSGSYEQYF
TRBD2 once TRBJ2-3 TRBV5-4 TGTGCCAAGTGGGGACTAGCGGGCACAGATACGCAGTATTTT CAKWGLAGTDTQYF
TRBD2 . TRBJ2-3 TRBV27 TGTGCCAGCAGTTTATCGACCCTAGCGGGAGGGGGCACAGATACGCAGTATTTT CASSLSTLAGGGTDTQYF
. once TRBJ1-1 TRBV19 TGTGCCAGTAGTATAGAAGGCAGGGGGAACACTGAAGCTTTCTTT CASSIEGRGNTEAFF
TRBD1 . TRBJ1-2 TRBV5-6 TGTGCCAGCAGCTCAACTTCAGGACAGGGGAACTATGGCTACACCTTC CASSSTSGQGNYGYTF
. few TRBJ1-4 TRBV18 TGTGCCAGCTCACCTTCGAACCCGGGGGGTAATGAAAAACTGTTTTTT CASSPSNPGGNEKLFF
. . TRBJ2-2 TRBV10-3 TGTGCCATCAGTGAGGCTGGTCGCGGTGACACCGGGGAGCTGTTTTTT CAISEAGRGDTGELFF
TRBD2 . TRBJ2-3 TRBV19 TGTGCCAGTGCCGGTTTGGCTAGCGGGAGTATCAGGACAGATACGCAGTATTTT CASAGLASGSIRTDTQYF
TRBD1 . TRBJ1-5 TRBV28 TGTGCCAGCAGTATTGACAGGGGTGTTCAGCCCCAGCATTTT CASSIDRGVQPQHF
TRBD1 once TRBJ1-1 TRBV5-1 TGCGCCAGCAGCCTGGACAGGCACACTGAAGCTTTCTTT CASSLDRHTEAFF
. . TRBJ1-2 TRBV5-1 TGCGCCAGCAGTGTTGAGGGACGCAACTATGGCTACACCTTC CASSVEGRNYGYTF
. . TRBJ1-2 TRBV5-1 TGCGCCAGCAGCTCCCGGACAGACGGCTATGGCTACACCTTC CASSSRTDGYGYTF
TRBD1 . TRBJ1-4 TRBV4-1 TGCGCCAGCAGCCAAGGGGAAGGGACAGGGAATGAAAAACTGTTTTTT CASSQGEGTGNEKLFF
TRBD1 . TRBJ2-1 TRBV7-7 TGTGCCAGCAGCTTGGGACAGGGGGCGTCTAATGAGCAGTTCTTC CASSLGQGASNEQFF
. . TRBJ1-1 TRBV6-5 TGTGCCAGCAGGCCTCACAGGATCAACACTGAAGCTTTCTTT CASRPHRINTEAFF
. . TRBJ1-1 TRBV6-6 TGTGCCAGCAATCGGCCCCAGGGGAGGAACACTGAAGCTTTCTTT CASNRPQGRNTEAFF
. . TRBJ2-7 TRBV7-2 TGTGCCAGCAGCTTAGAGTCTGGCTACGAGCAGTACTTC CASSLESGYEQYF
TRBD2 . TRBJ2-1 TRBV14 TGTGCCAGCAGCCCCAGACTAGCGGGAGGGCCGGTCAATGAGCAGTTCTTC CASSPRLAGGPVNEQFF
. once TRBJ1-1 TRBV28 TGTGCCAGCAGTTTAATGAGGGGCCCGAACACTGAAGCTTTCTTT CASSLMRGPNTEAFF
. . TRBJ1-5 TRBV6-1 TGTGCCAGCAGTGTTATCAATCAGCCCCAGCATTTT CASSVINQPQHF
TRBD1 . TRBJ2-3 TRBV27 TGTGCCAGCAGTCCTTGGACAGGGGGGACAGATACGCAGTATTTT CASSPWTGGTDTQYF
TRBD1 once TRBJ2-7 TRBV11-2 TGTGCCAGCAGCTGGACAGGGGGCAGCTACGAGCAGTACTTC CASSWTGGSYEQYF
TRBD1 once TRBJ1-1 TRBV15 TGTGCCACCAGCAGAGAGAGACAGGGGGACACTGAAGCTTTCTTT CATSRERQGDTEAFF
TRBD2 . TRBJ2-1 TRBV18 TGTGCCAGCTCACCACCAGGGCTAGCGGGACGGAGCTCCTACAATGAGCAGTTCTTC CASSPPGLAGRSSYNEQFF
. . TRBJ2-5 TRBV28 TGTGCCAGCAGGACTGGACCGGGGACCCAGTACTTC CASRTGPGTQYF
TRBD2 . TRBJ2-7 TRBV6-5 TGTGCCAGCAGTTACTCTGGTGCGGGGGGACACGAGCAGTACTTC CASSYSGAGGHEQYF
. . TRBJ2-7 TRBV6-1 TGTGCCAGCAGGGAACAGGAATCAAGCTACGAGCAGTACTTC CASREQESSYEQYF
. . TRBJ2-2 TRBV30 TGTGCCTGGAGTTGGACTACCCCTGGAGGGGAGCTGTTTTTT CAWSWTTPGGELFF
TRBD1 . TRBJ2-7 TRBV27 TGTGCCAGCAGTTTCACGGCAGGGGGTAGGTACGAGCAGTACTTC CASSFTAGGRYEQYF
. . TRBJ1-2 TRBV29-1 TGCAGCGTTGAAGAGACAGATTATGGCTACACCTTC CSVEETDYGYTF
TRBD2 . TRBJ2-1 TRBV5-5 TGTGCCAGCAGCTTGGGACTAGCGGACTACAATGAGCAGTTCTTC CASSLGLADYNEQFF
. . TRBJ1-1 TRBV5-1 TGCGCCAGCAGCTTGGGTACTGAAGCTTTCTTT CASSLGTEAFF
. once TRBJ1-2 TRBV6-1 TGTGCCAGCAGTGACAGGTTTTTTGGCTACACCTTC CASSDRFFGYTF
TRBD1 . TRBJ2-3 TRBV29-1 TGCAGCGTTGACCCAACAGGGGCTAGGACAGATACGCAGTATTTT CSVDPTGARTDTQYF
TRBD1 . TRBJ2-4 TRBV5-1 TGCGCCAGCAGCATACCAACGGGACAGGGGTCCAGTAGCAAAAACATTCAGTACTTC CASSIPTGQGSSSKNIQYF
TRBD1 once TRBJ2-3 TRBV6-1 TGTGCCAGCACGGGGACAGGTTTCACAGATACGCAGTATTTT CASTGTGFTDTQYF
. . TRBJ2-7 TRBV6-1 TGTGCCAGCAGTGCGGCCGCGGGACACAAGCAATCCTACGAGCAGTACTTC CASSAAAGHKQSYEQYF
TRBD1 . TRBJ1-5 TRBV2 TGTGCCAGCAGTGAAGGAGGTTTAGGGGACAGCGTGTACCAGCCCCAGCATTTT CASSEGGLGDSVYQPQHF
TRBD1 . TRBJ2-1 TRBV9 TGTGCCAGCAGCGCCTCGGGACAGAACTACAATGAGCAGTTCTTC CASSASGQNYNEQFF
. . TRBJ1-1 TRBV2 TGTGCCAGCGCGACCGTTACTGAAGCTTTCTTT CASATVTEAFF
TRBD1 few TRBJ1-2 TRBV4-1 TGCGCCAGCAGCCCCCAGGGGGCCCCGTATGGCTACACCTTC CASSPQGAPYGYTF
. . TRBJ1-2 TRBV28 TGTGCCAGCAGTGCTTATAATATTTCTCGCACCTTC CASSAYNISRTF
. . TRBJ1-5 TRBV6-5 TGTGCCAGCAGTTACGATGCGAATCAGCCCCAGCATTTT CASSYDANQPQHF
. . TRBJ2-1 TRBV5-1 TGCGCCAGCAGCTTGGAACGTGGGAACAGAAGCCCGACCAATGAGCAGTTCTTC CASSLERGNRSPTNEQFF
. . TRBJ2-1 TRBV28 TGTGCCAGCAGTTACAATAGCTGGCTTGAGCAGTTCTTC CASSYNSWLEQFF
TRBD1 once TRBJ2-5 TRBV6-6 TGTGCCAGCAGTTACAGGGACAGGGTTGAGACCCAGTACTTC CASSYRDRVETQYF
. . TRBJ1-2 TRBV6-1 TGTGCCAGCAGCCAACAGGGATATGGCTACACCTTC CASSQQGYGYTF
TRBD1 . TRBJ2-3 TRBV6-6 TGTGCCAGCAGTCAGGGGACAGGGGGGTCAGATACGCAGTATTTT CASSQGTGGSDTQYF